The 20 T cell receptor beta chains in this list originate from one sample, sequenced in a study of blood T cell repertoires in COVID-19. This table comes from immunoSEQ multiplex PCR, and its TCRdb copy is limited to in-frame clones, with some not included. The sample includes over 400,000 clones, roughly nine tenths of them seen just once. The sequenced sample consisted of PBMCs or T cells enriched from blood (not recorded which). The source of these receptors is a woman aged 55-70 years who had recovered from COVID-19.

This chain links TRBV29-1 with TRBJ1-1; tentative D call: TRBD1 (5 bases). The CDR3 runs 14 residues. Germline CDR1 and CDR2: SQVTM and ANQGSEA. The germline V and J ends were trimmed by 5 bases and 1 base, with 14 bases remaining between them. CDR3 loop: CSVFRDSGNTEAFF. In DNA, the CDR3 is TGCAGCGTTTTTCGGGACTCGGGGAACACTGAAGCTTTCTTT.

The chain carries TRBV5-1 and TRBJ1-1; 10 positions agree with TRBD1. V shed 4 bases and J 0 bases; nucleotides not matched to a gene: 9. The length of the CDR3 is 17 residues. Germline CDR1 is SGHRS and CDR2 is YFSETQ. The CDR3 loop is CASSLSDRGQVNTEAFF. The CDR3 nucleotides are TGCGCCAGCAGCCTATCTGACAGGGGGCAGGTGAACACTGAAGCTTTCTTT.

The chain employs TRBV5-1 and TRBJ1-1; D is possibly TRBD1 (6 bases). V lost 5 bases, J lost 4 bases, and 15 bases lay in between. This CDR3 comprises 14 residues. In germline, CDR1 is SGHRS, CDR2 YFSETQ. The CDR3 sequence: CASRFQQGRTEAFF. The DNA for the CDR3 is TGCGCCAGCAGATTCCAACAGGGTCGCACTGAAGCTTTCTTT. The variable domain in full, completed from reference TRBV5-1 and TRBJ1-1, reads KAGVTQTPRYLIKTRGQQVTLSCSPISGHRSVSWYQQTPGQGLQFLFEYFSETQRNKGNFPGRFSGRQFSNSRSEMNVSTLELGDSALYLCASRFQQGRTEAFFGQGTRLTVV.

In its sample, this clone was seen a few times. The chain recombines TRBV30 with TRBJ2-2; 8 nucleotides align to TRBD2. There are 14 residues in the CDR3. Trimming cost V 4 bases and J 0 bases; bases outside gene matches: 1. CDR1 is GTSNPN, CDR2 SVGIG, per germline (reference sequence). As DNA, the CDR3 is TGTGCCTGGACGGGGGGGCCGAACACCGGGGAGCTGTTTTTT. Protein: CAWTGGPNTGELFF.

The count of this clone is one. This chain joins TRBV9 and TRBJ1-2; possibly TRBD1 for D (6 bases). V shed 0 bases and J shed 0 bases, with 6 bases lying between them. Germline loops: CDR1 SGDLS, CDR2 YYNGEE. The CDR3 totals 14 residues. In DNA, the CDR3 is TGTGCCAGCAGCGTAGCAGGGGCTAACTATGGCTACACCTTC. Amino acid sequence: CASSVAGANYGYTF.

This sequence joins TRBV24-1 and TRBJ1-5, with a weak D call TRBD1 (6 bases). Germline V gives CDR1 KGHDR, CDR2 SFDVKD. The length of the CDR3 is 14 residues. V was shortened by 5 bases and J by 4 bases, with 11 bases between the two germline ends. The CDR3: CATSAPDRNQPQHF. The DNA for the CDR3 is TGTGCCACCAGTGCCCCGGACAGAAATCAGCCCCAGCATTTT.

V gene TRBV5-1 combines with J gene TRBJ2-3, with 7 bases that match TRBD2. Per germline, CDR1 SGHRS and CDR2 YFSETQ. This CDR3 is built from 14 residues. Germline trimming cut 4 bases from V and 4 bases from J; bases unmatched to any gene: 6. CDR3 region: CASSPGGSADTQYF. The CDR3 bases are TGCGCCAGCAGCCCGGGGGGTTCGGCAGATACGCAGTATTTT.

The genes are TRBV7-9 and TRBJ1-6; D is undetermined. The CDR3 extends over 14 amino acids. Trimming pared 3 bases from V and 7 bases from J, leaving 10 bases between. The germline V gene has CDR1 SEHNR and CDR2 FQNEAQ (reference sequence). The CDR3: CASSLLTANSPLHF. The CDR3 DNA sequence: TGTGCCAGCAGCTTGCTAACAGCAAATTCACCCCTCCACTTT.

The chain has TRBV27 and TRBJ1-5, with unresolved D. Germline V gene sequence: CDR1 MNHEY, CDR2 SMNVEV (reference sequence). This CDR3 region has 14 residues. With 0 bases removed from V and 4 bases from J, the gap between germline ends came to 7 bases. Here the CDR3 reads CASSLSIGNQPQHF. The CDR3 nucleotides read TGTGCCAGCAGTTTATCGATCGGGAATCAGCCCCAGCATTTT.

The CDR3 is CASSFRQGDNYGYTF. The CDR3 DNA follows: TGCGCCAGCAGCTTCCGACAGGGAGATAACTATGGCTACACCTTC. The rearrangement links TRBV4-1 to TRBJ1-2; the match to TRBD1 covers 7 bases. CDR3 length: 15 residues. CDR1 and CDR2 from the germline V gene are MGHRA and YSYEKL. V lost 5 bases, J lost 1 base, and 7 bases stayed unmatched.

The V call is TRBV13, the J call TRBJ1-5, with D perhaps TRBD1 (5 bases). Germline assignment: CDR1 PRHDT and CDR2 FYEKMQ (reference sequence). V was clipped by 3 bases and J by 6 bases, with 12 bases between them. This CDR3 is built from 14 residues. The CDR3, as DNA: TGTGCCAGCAGCTTTGGGGGGAAGGGTCAGCCCCAGCATTTT. Translating it yields CASSFGGKGQPQHF.

CDR3 in amino acids: CASSLGQGGTYEQYF. CDR3 sequence (DNA): TGTGCCAGCAGCCTCGGACAGGGTGGCACCTACGAGCAGTACTTC. This rearrangement joins TRBV13 to TRBJ2-7, with 8 bases aligning to TRBD1. This CDR3 is built from 15 residues. The germline V gene has CDR1 PRHDT and CDR2 FYEKMQ (reference sequence). V shed 5 bases, J shed 2 bases, and the junction held 8 bases outside the gene matches. The full variable domain, in which reference TRBV13 and TRBJ2-7 provide the parts outside the CDR3, is AAGVIQSPRHLIKEKRETATLKCYPIPRHDTVYWYQQGPGQDPQFLISFYEKMQSDKGSIPDRFSAQQFSDYHSELNMSSLELGDSALYFCASSLGQGGTYEQYFGPGTRLTVT.

The V gene is TRBV20-1, the J gene TRBJ1-2; D uncertain. In germline, CDR1 is DFQATT, CDR2 SNEGSKA (reference sequence). CDR3 length: 11 residues. CDR3 nucleotides: TGCAGGCCCGGACTGACCTATGGCTACACCTTC. The encoded protein is CRPGLTYGYTF.

The chain employs TRBV30 and TRBJ1-5, with 10 bases identical to TRBD1. J gave up 5 bases and V 5 bases, and 6 bases lay outside the gene matches. The length of the CDR3 is 14 residues. The germline V gene has CDR1 GTSNPN and CDR2 SVGIG (reference sequence). CDR3 nucleotides: TGTGCCTGGTGCCCCGGGACAGGGGATCAGCCCCAGCATTTT. Residues: CAWCPGTGDQPQHF.

In its sample, this clone was seen once. The sample holds other DNA sequences that translate to the same CDR3. V and J are TRBV5-1 and TRBJ2-2; 10 nucleotides match TRBD2. J lost 2 bases, V lost 2 bases, and 3 bases had no gene match. Per the germline V gene, CDR1 is SGHRS and CDR2 is YFSETQ. This CDR3 spans 16 amino acids. This CDR3 reads CASSFSGGLNTGELFF. CDR3 nucleotides: TGCGCCAGCAGCTTTAGCGGGGGGCTTAACACCGGGGAGCTGTTTTTT.

This CDR3 is CASRADHRVDGNTIYF. The CDR3, as DNA: TGCGCCAGCAGAGCCGACCACAGGGTAGATGGAAACACCATATATTTT. The V call is TRBV10-2, the J call TRBJ1-3; D possibly corresponds to TRBD1 (6 bases). Trimming cost V 6 bases and J 3 bases, with 18 bases left between them. Per germline, CDR1 WSHSY and CDR2 SAAADI. CDR3 length: 16 amino acids.

The chain recombines TRBV24-1 with TRBJ1-2, with TRBD1 matching 8 bases. The CDR3 runs 18 residues. V shed 4 bases, J shed 2 bases, and the junction held 14 bases outside the gene matches. CDR1 and CDR2 (germline): KGHDR, SFDVKD. This chain's CDR3 is CATSDPLTPGQENYGYTF. The CDR3 DNA is TGTGCCACCAGTGACCCTCTAACCCCGGGACAGGAAAACTATGGCTACACCTTC.

This chain joins TRBV19 and TRBJ1-2, with 10 bases identical to TRBD1. This CDR3 region has 14 residues. Per germline, CDR1 LNHDA and CDR2 SQIVND (reference sequence). The ends lost 7 bases at V and 4 bases at J; junction bases unmatched: 6. The CDR3 region is CASNRQGASYGYTF. For the CDR3, the DNA is TGTGCCAGTAATAGACAGGGGGCGAGCTATGGCTACACCTTC.

The genes are TRBV12-3 or TRBV12-4 and TRBJ2-2, with a possible D match to TRBD1 (6 bases). This CDR3 contains 13 residues. Trimming stripped 6 bases from V and 6 bases from J, with 11 bases between. The CDR3 loop is CASSFTGPGELFF. Written as DNA, the CDR3 is TGTGCCAGCAGCTTCACAGGGCCCGGGGAGCTGTTTTTT.

The rearrangement uses TRBV5-1 and TRBJ2-7; a weak D match, TRBD1 (5 bases). V lost 0 bases to trimming and J lost 1 base, with 5 bases between them. The CDR3 is made up of 13 amino acids. CDR1 SGHRS and CDR2 YFSETQ come from the germline V gene. In nucleotides, the CDR3 is TGCGCCAGCAGCTTGGACAGGTCCTACGAGCAGTACTTC. This translates into CASSLDRSYEQYF.